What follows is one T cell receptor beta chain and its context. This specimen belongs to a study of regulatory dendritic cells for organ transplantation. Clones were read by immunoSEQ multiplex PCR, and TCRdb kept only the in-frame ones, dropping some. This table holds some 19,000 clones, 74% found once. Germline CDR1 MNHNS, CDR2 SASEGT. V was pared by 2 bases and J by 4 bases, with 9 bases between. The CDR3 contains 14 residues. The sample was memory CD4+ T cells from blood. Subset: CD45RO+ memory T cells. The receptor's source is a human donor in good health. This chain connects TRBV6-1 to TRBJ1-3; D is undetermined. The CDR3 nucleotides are TGTGCCAGCAGTGAACAGAGGAAAGGAAACACCATATATTTT. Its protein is CASSEQRKGNTIYF.